The 15 T cell receptor beta chains below come from one sample, sequenced in a study of cytomegalovirus exposure and HLA in healthy donors. The PCR used 60 Vbeta and 13 Jbeta primers. Data came from immunoSEQ multiplex PCR; TCRdb stores just in-frame clones and leaves some out. The table records about 200,000 clones, 86% of them present only once. Sequencing used PBMCs. These receptors all stem from a woman in her twenties or thirties in good health and CMV-seronegative.

CDR3 nucleotide sequence: TGCGCCAGCAGCCAAGATCTGCGTATTCAGGGCGGGGAGCTGTTTTTT. It translates to CASSQDLRIQGGELFF. The V and J genes are TRBV4-1 and TRBJ2-2; D possibly corresponds to TRBD1 (5 bases). CDR1 is MGHRA, CDR2 YSYEKL, per germline. The V end lost 0 bases, the J end lost 7 bases, and 15 bases lay between the germline ends. The CDR3 spans 16 residues.

The rearrangement joins TRBV27 to TRBJ2-7; D perhaps matches TRBD2 (5 bases). V was clipped by 5 bases and J by 4 bases, with 18 bases between them. Germline V lookup: CDR1 MNHEY, CDR2 SMNVEV (reference sequence). The CDR3 has 15 residues. The CDR3, as DNA: TGTGCCAGCAGTCTCGGGGTTTTTGGTGTTTACGAGCAGTACTTC. This sequence encodes CASSLGVFGVYEQYF.

CDR3 region: CASRDRASGGYNEQFF. The CDR3 nucleotides are TGTGCCAGCAGGGACCGGGCTAGCGGGGGCTACAATGAGCAGTTCTTC. V is TRBV6-6 and J is TRBJ2-1; 10 positions agree with TRBD2. The J segment lost 3 bases and the V segment lost 6 bases, leaving 8 bases of the junction unmatched. CDR3 size: 16 residues. Germline V gives CDR1 MNHNY, CDR2 SVGAGI (reference sequence).

The rearrangement links TRBV2 to TRBJ2-5; the match to TRBD2 covers 8 bases. There are 12 residues in the CDR3. CDR1 is SNHLY, CDR2 FYNNEI, per germline. V was clipped by 8 bases and J by 4 bases; unmatched bases: 3. The CDR3 region has the DNA TGTGCCAGCCGAGCGGGAGCAGAGACCCAGTACTTC. Translated: CASRAGAETQYF.

The chain joins TRBV21-1 to TRBJ1-2; the table gives TRBD1 as D, unverified against the DNA. TRBV21-1 is a pseudogene locus. The CDR3 spans 18 residues. The CDR3 bases are TGTGCCAGCAGCAAACCATACGGCCGGGACAGGGGATCTCATGGCTACACCTTC. It codes for CASSKPYGRDRGSHGYTF.

The gene calls are TRBV5-4 and TRBJ2-3, with TRBD1 as a possible D gene (6 bases). Germline V lookup: CDR1 SGHNT, CDR2 YYREEE (reference sequence). This CDR3 is 14 amino acids long. V lost 4 bases and J lost 4, with 13 bases in between. CDR3 residues: CASSQRGGSDTQYF. CDR3 coding DNA: TGTGCCAGCAGCCAAAGAGGGGGTTCAGATACGCAGTATTTT.

The CDR3 nucleotides are TGTGCCAGCAGCCAAACAGGGATAGAGACCCAGTACTTC. It yields the protein CASSQTGIETQYF. J is TRBJ2-5 and V is TRBV4-2; tentatively, D is TRBD1 (6 bases). Germline V gene data show CDR1 as LGHNA and CDR2 as YNFKEQ. Trimming pared 2 bases from V and 4 bases from J, leaving 8 bases between. This CDR3 is built from 13 residues.

This sequence joins TRBV5-1 and TRBJ2-7, with 16 bases identical to TRBD2. The CDR3 totals 17 residues. Germline V CDR1 and CDR2: SGHRS, YFSETQ. V gave up 4 bases and J gave up 5 bases; unmatched junction bases: 9. The CDR3 loop reads CASSVQGLAGGSHEQYF. The CDR3 DNA sequence: TGCGCCAGCAGCGTACAGGGACTAGCGGGAGGGTCCCACGAGCAGTACTTC.

The V and J genes are TRBV6-1 and TRBJ1-1; no clear D gene. Trimming pared 8 bases from V and 0 bases from J, leaving 16 bases between. The length of the CDR3 is 15 residues. From germline, CDR1 is MNHNS and CDR2 SASEGT. The CDR3 spells CASRLKGEMNTEAFF. The CDR3 DNA is TGTGCCAGCCGATTGAAAGGAGAGATGAACACTGAAGCTTTCTTT.

A remark on this clone: Since the CDR3 does not end with the conserved phenylalanine or tryptophan, this likely comes from a read error. The gene calls are TRBV2 and TRBJ1-2, with TRBD1 matching over 7 bases. The V gene's germline CDR1 is SNHLY and CDR2 FYNNEI. The junction had 1 base not matched to a gene; V was cut back by 2 bases and J by 7 bases. The CDR3 runs 12 residues. The CDR3 region is CASSETGVGYTL. CDR3 nucleotide sequence: TGTGCCAGCAGTGAAACAGGGGTTGGCTACACCCTC.

The V call is TRBV19, the J call TRBJ2-2, with D hard to call. Germline-derived CDR1 and CDR2 are LNHDA and SQIVND (reference sequence). V was cut by 0 bases and J by 5 bases, with 7 bases left in between. The CDR3 is 14 residues long. The CDR3 nucleotides are TGTGCCAGTAGTATAGATTCGGAGACCGGGGAGCTGTTTTTT. Translation: CASSIDSETGELFF.

V is TRBV9 and J is TRBJ2-1; 8 bases agree with TRBD2. Germline V gives CDR1 SGDLS, CDR2 YYNGEE. This CDR3 contains 16 residues. Trimming removed 0 bases from V and 4 bases from J; junction bases left unmatched: 6. The CDR3 nucleotides read TGTGCCAGCAGCGTAGGAAATAGCGGGGTTTACAATGAGCAGTTCTTC. This gives the protein CASSVGNSGVYNEQFF.

On this clone itself: Other DNA sequences in this sample translate to the same CDR3. V is TRBV18 and J is TRBJ2-3; 7 nucleotides align to TRBD1. This CDR3 region has 14 residues. CDR1 is KGHSH and CDR2 is LQKENI in the germline V gene. V lost 3 bases and J lost 0; bases outside the gene matches: 0. The CDR3: CASSPTGSTDTQYF. The CDR3 DNA is TGTGCCAGCTCACCGACAGGGAGCACAGATACGCAGTATTTT.

This chain joins TRBV7-9 and TRBJ2-2, with 9 nucleotides matching TRBD2. This CDR3 contains 18 residues. Losses at the gene ends were 5 bases for V and 7 bases for J; bases not matched to a gene: 17. The germline gives CDR1 SEHNR, CDR2 FQNEAQ (reference sequence). The CDR3 here is CASSPGGLAGSRDGELFF. CDR3 nucleotides: TGTGCCAGCAGCCCAGGGGGTCTAGCGGGATCGAGGGACGGGGAGCTGTTTTTT.

The V gene is TRBV4-2, the J gene TRBJ2-5; the match to TRBD2 covers 12 bases. CDR1 is LGHNA, CDR2 YNFKEQ, per germline. The CDR3 length is 19 residues. V was pared by 1 base and J by 0 bases, with 9 bases of the junction left unmatched. Here the CDR3 DNA reads TGTGCCAGCAGCCAAGTGCCGGCTAGCGGGGGGGTGTACCAAGAGACCCAGTACTTC. It yields the protein CASSQVPASGGVYQETQYF.